The present T cell receptor (beta chain) was sequenced within a study of T cells in Graves' hyperthyroidism and ophthalmopathy. TCR beta CDR3 regions were amplified from RNA transcripts. HTBI primers were the set used in a first-round RT-PCR of the TCR CDR3. Each CDR3 protein is one row after TCRdb ran MiXCR on the multiplex PCR reads. The table lists roughly 350,000 distinct CDR3 sequences, about 15% of them singletons, with roughly 25% in the top ten. This clonotype has a count of ten or more. Germline CDR1 reads DFQATT; CDR2 reads SNEGSKA (reference sequence). The trim removed 4 bases at V and 10 bases at J, leaving 16 bases unmatched. This CDR3 has 15 amino acids.

The sequence was collected from a woman in her twenties or thirties with Graves' hyperthyroidism. The specimen sequenced was blood. V and J are TRBV20-1 and TRBJ2-1; 7 nucleotides line up with TRBD2. The chain's CDR3 is CSAMRAGVPGSEQFF. The CDR3 DNA sequence: TGCAGTGCTATGCGGGCGGGAGTTCCGGGGAGCGAGCAGTTCTTC.